Following are 15 T cell receptor beta chains from one sample sequenced in a study of Ad26.COV2.S vaccination and SARS-CoV-2 variants. The treatment denotes: over 15 received Ad26.COV2.S at low or high dose, single or two shots; about 5 received placebo; per-sample allocation not given. Samples analyzed were those drawn on day 63 after the first vaccine or placebo injection. Libraries were prepared by immunoSEQ multiplex PCR; TCRdb keeps only in-frame clonotypes and omits some of them. This table has hundreds of thousands of clones, roughly nine tenths appearing once. Sample: peripheral blood, taken in a trial of Ad26.COV2.S vaccine versus placebo. These receptors were taken from a person aged 18-65 years who received the Ad26.COV2.S COVID-19 vaccine or a placebo.

The rearrangement links TRBV5-1 to TRBJ2-3; no definite D call. V was clipped by 2 bases and J by 2 bases, with 12 bases between them. The germline gives CDR1 SGHRS, CDR2 YFSETQ. The CDR3 is made up of 15 amino acids. CDR3 region: CASSFSLGFTDTQYF. The CDR3, as DNA: TGCGCCAGCAGCTTTTCCCTGGGGTTCACAGATACGCAGTATTTT.

This chain connects TRBV9 to TRBJ2-2; D call uncertain. This CDR3 contains 12 residues. V lost 5 bases and J lost 8, with 10 bases in between. CDR1 and CDR2 (germline): SGDLS, YYNGEE. DNA for the CDR3: TGTGCCAGCAGTCTTGGGTGGGGGGAGCTGTTTTTT. It yields the protein CASSLGWGELFF.

The chain joins TRBV12-3 or TRBV12-4 to TRBJ2-1; no reliable D call. This CDR3 is built from 8 residues. Trimming stripped 9 bases from V and 14 bases from J, with 8 bases between. CDR3 protein: CARHHEFF. The CDR3 nucleotides read TGTGCCAGGCATCATGAGTTCTTC.

The chain joins TRBV10-3 to TRBJ1-1; D gene ambiguous. The V end was cut by 10 bases, the J end by 2 bases, with 11 bases between. The CDR3 is 12 residues long. Per the germline V gene, CDR1 is ENHRY and CDR2 is SYGVKD. CDR3 sequence (DNA): TGTGCCACCTGGGATGGAAACACTGAAGCTTTCTTT. This sequence encodes CATWDGNTEAFF.

This sequence joins TRBV24-1 and TRBJ2-1; no reliable D call. Trimming shortened V by 3 bases and J by 5 bases, and 16 bases separated the two germline ends. The CDR3 is made up of 16 amino acids. Germline V gene data show CDR1 as KGHDR and CDR2 as SFDVKD. DNA for the CDR3: TGTGCCACCAGTGATGCTACATACGCGTGGGACAATGAGCAGTTCTTC. Translating gives CATSDATYAWDNEQFF.

The genes are TRBV18 and TRBJ1-1; D possibly corresponds to TRBD1 (6 bases). Germline assignment: CDR1 KGHSH and CDR2 LQKENI. The CDR3 covers 14 residues. The V end was cut by 6 bases, the J end by 3 bases, with 14 bases between. The chain's CDR3 is CASSTGAGDTEAFF. CDR3 sequence (DNA): TGTGCCAGCTCCACGGGGGCTGGGGACACTGAAGCTTTCTTT.

The CDR3 coding sequence is TGTGCCAGCAGCCACGAGACTAGCGGGATCGTGACCCAGTACTTC. It is translated as CASSHETSGIVTQYF. V is TRBV3-1 (or the pseudogene TRBV3-2) and J is TRBJ2-5, with 11 bases lining up with TRBD2. V trimming: 3 bases; J trimming: 7 bases; junction bases outside the gene matches: 7. Germline V gene sequence: CDR1 LGHDT, CDR2 YNNKEL (reference sequence). The CDR3 is made up of 15 amino acids.

This chain uses TRBV7-2 with TRBJ2-2, with D possibly TRBD2 on 5 matching bases. V dropped 5 bases and J dropped 7 bases, with 17 bases sitting between them. Germline V CDR1 and CDR2: SGHTA, FQGNSA. The CDR3 spans 15 residues. CDR3 DNA sequence: TGTGCCAGCAGCGCCCGGGTAGCGTATAACGGGGAGCTGTTTTTT. It codes for CASSARVAYNGELFF.

The chain recombines TRBV7-9 with TRBJ2-1, with 12 bases lining up with TRBD2. Germline values: CDR1 SEHNR, CDR2 FQNEAQ (reference sequence). V lost 1 base and J lost 9; bases outside the gene matches: 4. The CDR3 has 15 amino acids. Here the CDR3 reads CASSLGLAGEVEQFF. The CDR3 DNA reads TGTGCCAGCAGCTTAGGACTAGCGGGAGAAGTTGAGCAGTTCTTC. Using reference TRBV7-9 and TRBJ2-1 for the parts outside the CDR3, the full variable domain is DTGVSQNPRHKITKRGQNVTFRCDPISEHNRLYWYRQTLGQGPEFLTYFQNEAQLEKSRLLSDRFSAERPKGSFSTLEIQRTEQGDSAMYLCASSLGLAGEVEQFFGPGTRLTVL.

This clone was seen more than once but under ten times. The chain is built from TRBV5-8 and TRBJ1-5; TRBD1 agrees at 8 bases. CDR3 length: 16 residues. The germline gives CDR1 SGHTS, CDR2 YDEGEE. V dropped 1 base and J dropped 6; count of bases not matched to a gene: 9. The CDR3 nucleotides are TGTGCCAGCAGCTTGATAGGTCAGGGGGCTCTTCAGCCCCAGCATTTT. It specifies CASSLIGQGALQPQHF.

As for this clone: Sequence at one end of the junction differs from germline and may be a read error. The chain links TRBV5-4 to TRBJ2-7, with TRBD1 matching over 8 bases. The germline gives CDR1 SGHNT, CDR2 YYREEE (reference sequence). The CDR3 is 15 amino acids. CDR3 residues: CASRLDRDPLDEQYF. CDR3 DNA: TGTGCCAGCAGATTGGACAGGGACCCTCTCGACGAGCAGTACTTC.

V gene TRBV4-2 combines with J gene TRBJ2-3, with TRBD2 matching over 10 bases. There are 17 residues in the CDR3. V lost 0 bases, J lost 2 bases, and 5 bases stayed unmatched. Germline assignment: CDR1 LGHNA and CDR2 YNFKEQ. The DNA for the CDR3 is TGTGCCAGCAGCCAAGATCGAGCGGGGGGGGTCACAGATACGCAGTATTTT. Translation gives CASSQDRAGGVTDTQYF.

J is TRBJ2-2 and V is TRBV6-5; the D gene is possibly TRBD1 (6 bases). The germline V gene encodes CDR1 MNHEY and CDR2 SVGAGI. The CDR3 extends over 15 amino acids. Trimming removed 4 bases at V and 6 bases at J, with 15 bases between. The CDR3 bases are TGTGCCAGCAGTTCGAGGTTTGGGACATCCGGGGAGCTGTTTTTT. Translated, it gives CASSSRFGTSGELFF.

The rearrangement joins TRBV10-3 to TRBJ2-5, with a possible D match to TRBD1 (5 bases). V shed 10 bases and J shed 2 bases, with 17 bases lying between them. CDR3 length: 14 amino acids. Germline CDR1 reads ENHRY; CDR2 reads SYGVKD. The CDR3, as DNA: TGTGCCACCCATCCGCAGGGTAATCAAGAGACCCAGTACTTC. Amino acids: CATHPQGNQETQYF.

The chain joins TRBV30 to TRBJ2-5; TRBD2 matches at 11 bases. Germline V gene sequence: CDR1 GTSNPN, CDR2 SVGIG (reference sequence). The V segment lost 7 bases and the J segment 3 bases; nucleotides outside the gene matches: 4. The CDR3 contains 13 residues. Here the CDR3 reads CASAGLAEETQYF. For the CDR3, the DNA is TGTGCCTCCGCGGGACTAGCGGAAGAGACCCAGTACTTC.